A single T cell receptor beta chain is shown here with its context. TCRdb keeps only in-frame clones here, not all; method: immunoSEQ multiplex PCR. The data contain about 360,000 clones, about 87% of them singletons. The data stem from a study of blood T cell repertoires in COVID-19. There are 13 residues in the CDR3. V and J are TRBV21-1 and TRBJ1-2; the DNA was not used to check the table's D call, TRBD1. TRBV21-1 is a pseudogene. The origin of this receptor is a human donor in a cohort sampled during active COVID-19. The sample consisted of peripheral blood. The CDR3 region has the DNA TGTGCCAGCAGCCCTCAGGGGGAATATGGCTACACCTTC. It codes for CASSPQGEYGYTF.